A selection of T cell receptor beta chains follows, all from one sample in a study of blood T cell repertoires in COVID-19. Sequenced by immunoSEQ multiplex PCR; TCRdb stores in-frame clones only, minus some. The profile shows some 200,000 clones, about 88% of them singletons. Sample: peripheral blood. These receptors all stem from a woman aged 35 to 49 with acute or convalescent COVID-19. Each CDR3 is given with its conserved first and last residue. A D gene is named only where the DNA matches it firmly.

TRBV9	TRBD1	TRBJ1-6	TGTGCCAGCAGCATTCAGGGGGCGAATTCACCCCTCCACTTT	CASSIQGANSPLHF
TRBV7-2	TRBD1	TRBJ1-3	TGTGCCAGCAGCTTAAACAGGGGGTATGGAAACACCATATATTTT	CASSLNRGYGNTIYF
TRBV12-3/TRBV12-4	NA	TRBJ1-3	TGTGCCAGCAGTTTGGGCAGGGTGAACACCATATATTTT	CASSLGRVNTIYF
TRBV7-2	NA	TRBJ1-5	TGTGCCAGCAGCTTTAATGGAGGACAGCCCCAGCATTTT	CASSFNGGQPQHF
TRBV6-5	TRBD1	TRBJ2-1	TGTGCCAGCATAGCGACAGGGTTCGATGAGCAGTTCTTC	CASIATGFDEQFF
TRBV10-1	TRBD2	TRBJ2-1	TGCGCCAGCAACCCGGGACTAGCGGGCTACAATGAGCAGTTCTTC	CASNPGLAGYNEQFF
TRBV2	NA	TRBJ2-2	TGTGCCAGCAGTGAAAGGGAGGCCCCCGGGGAGCTGTTTTTT	CASSEREAPGELFF
TRBV18	TRBD1	TRBJ2-6	TGTGCCAGCTCACCTATAATTACAGGGGACGGGGCCAACGTCCTGACTTTC	CASSPIITGDGANVLTF
TRBV7-8	TRBD2	TRBJ2-5	TGTGCCAGCAGCTCACTAGCGGGGGGGAGAGAGACCCAGTACTTC	CASSSLAGGRETQYF
TRBV5-1	NA	TRBJ1-5	TGCGCCAGCAGCAAGGAAGGGGGACCCAATCAGCCCCAGCATTTT	CASSKEGGPNQPQHF